A single sample gave rise to the 7 T cell receptor beta chains below, sequenced in a study of blood T cell repertoires in COVID-19. The assay was immunoSEQ multiplex PCR, and TCRdb's table has in-frame clones only and misses some. The table shows 150,000 to 200,000 clones, with 85% occurring only once. The sequencing input was peripheral blood. Receptors were obtained from a woman between 45 and 60 years old with COVID-19, enrolled during active disease.

CDR3 sequence (DNA): TGTGCCAGCAGTAGTACAGGGGACCTTCGTAACTATGGCTACACCTTC. Protein: CASSSTGDLRNYGYTF. The chain carries TRBV27 and TRBJ1-2, with 7 bases fitting TRBD1. Per the germline V gene, CDR1 is MNHEY and CDR2 is SMNVEV (reference sequence). The CDR3 contains 16 residues. With 5 bases clipped from V and 1 base from J, the junction kept 10 bases outside the gene matches.

The V gene is TRBV28, the J gene TRBJ2-7; D is undetermined. V lost 6 bases and J 2 bases, leaving 8 bases between the germline ends. In germline, CDR1 is MDHEN, CDR2 SYDVKM. The length of the CDR3 is 12 residues. CDR3 loop: CASSLSPYEQYF. CDR3 bases: TGTGCCAGCAGCCTATCCCCCTACGAGCAGTACTTC. Using reference TRBV28 and TRBJ2-7 for the parts outside the CDR3, the full variable domain is DVKVTQSSRYLVKRTGEKVFLECVQDMDHENMFWYRQDPGLGLRLIYFSYDVKMKEKGDIPEGYSVSREKKERFSLILESASTNQTSMYLCASSLSPYEQYFGPGTRLTVT.

The chain is built from TRBV19 and TRBJ2-1; D might be TRBD1 (6 bases). Looked up from germline, CDR1 is LNHDA and CDR2 is SQIVND (reference sequence). The CDR3 sequence is 11 residues long. The V and J ends lost 8 bases and 4 bases respectively, with 6 bases between them. The CDR3 nucleotides are TGTGCCAGTGGACAGTACAATGAGCAGTTCTTC. Translation gives CASGQYNEQFF.

This clone was observed a single time. The chain recombines TRBV27 with TRBJ2-7; a possible D gene is TRBD1 (6 bases). The CDR3 loop spans 14 amino acids. V was cut by 9 bases and J by 5 bases, with 20 bases left in between. Germline lookup yields CDR1 MNHEY and CDR2 SMNVEV (reference sequence). The CDR3 DNA reads TGTGCCAGTTCAGCGGTGCCAGGGGAACACGAGCAGTACTTC. Its translation: CASSAVPGEHEQYF.

The V and J genes are TRBV5-6 and TRBJ2-2, with TRBD2 matching over 10 bases. V lost 2 bases and J lost 7; bases outside the gene matches: 8. The CDR3 runs to 16 residues. Germline V gene sequence: CDR1 SGHDT, CDR2 YYEEEE. CDR3: CASSFWSGGALGELFF. The CDR3, as DNA: TGTGCCAGCAGCTTTTGGAGCGGGGGGGCCCTCGGGGAGCTGTTTTTT.

This sequence joins TRBV29-1 and TRBJ2-1; tentatively, D is TRBD1 (5 bases). The CDR3 has 13 amino acids. The V end lost 7 bases, the J end lost 6 bases, and 16 bases lay between the germline ends. Germline V gives CDR1 SQVTM, CDR2 ANQGSEA. The chain's CDR3 is CSGETVGINEQFF. The CDR3 DNA is TGCAGCGGTGAGACAGTAGGGATCAATGAGCAGTTCTTC.

This clone has more than one count but fewer than ten. The V gene is TRBV11-2, the J gene TRBJ2-7; 9 nucleotides match TRBD1. Trimming at V came to 5 bases and at J to 2 bases, leaving 4 bases not matched to a gene. The germline gives CDR1 SGHAT, CDR2 FQNNGV. This CDR3 has 14 amino acids. CDR3 residues: CASSVGTGPYEQYF. The CDR3 DNA reads TGTGCCAGCAGCGTCGGGACAGGGCCCTACGAGCAGTACTTC.